The rows below give T cell receptor beta chains drawn from one sample of a study of blood T cell repertoires in COVID-19. Assay used: immunoSEQ multiplex PCR; TCRdb lists only in-frame clones, some missing. The repertoire has roughly 170,000 clones, roughly 90% of them found once; the top ten carry under 30%. The sequenced sample consisted of peripheral blood. These receptors originate from a man aged 55 to 69 with acute or convalescent COVID-19. Both conserved end residues are part of each CDR3. The order of the fields is V gene, J gene, clone size, D gene, CDR3 DNA, CDR3 protein. A D gene is named only where the DNA matches it firmly. The size entry is marked missing in some rows and otherwise reads once, few, many or a size class.

TRBV30	TRBJ1-4	NA	TRBD1	TGTGCCTGGCGGGACAGCGCGAATGAAAAACTGTTTTTT	CAWRDSANEKLFF
TRBV14	TRBJ2-2	NA	NA	TGTGCCAGCAGCGCCGGGTCCTTCACCGGGGAGCTGTTTTTT	CASSAGSFTGELFF
TRBV18	TRBJ1-5	NA	NA	TGTGCCAGCTCACCAGAGGTCGCAGGGGCTAGCAATCAGCCCCAGCATTTT	CASSPEVAGASNQPQHF
TRBV3-1/TRBV3-2	TRBJ2-1	NA	NA	TGTGCCAGCAGCCTCGTAGGAGATGAGCAGTTCTTC	CASSLVGDEQFF
TRBV6-5	TRBJ1-1	once	NA	TGTGCCAGCAGCAGGGGTCGTGACACTGAAGCTTTCTTT	CASSRGRDTEAFF
TRBV11-2	TRBJ2-6	many	NA	TGTGCCAGCAGCTTAGCAGGGTTCGGGGCCAACGTCCTGACTTTC	CASSLAGFGANVLTF
TRBV19	TRBJ1-5	few	NA	TGTGCCAGCACTGGACACCTCAATCAGCCCCAGCATTTT	CASTGHLNQPQHF
TRBV29-1	TRBJ1-2	NA	NA	TGCAGCGTTGAAGAAAGGACAGTTAACTATGGCTACACCTTC	CSVEERTVNYGYTF
TRBV3-1/TRBV3-2	TRBJ2-5	NA	TRBD1	TGTGCCAGCAGCCCCAAGGGACAGAGACAAGAGACCCAGTACTTC	CASSPKGQRQETQYF
TRBV6-6	TRBJ1-5	NA	TRBD1	TGTGCCAGCAGTCGAGGGACAGGGGGACCGGATAGCAATCAGCCCCAGCATTTT	CASSRGTGGPDSNQPQHF
TRBV11-3	TRBJ1-2	NA	TRBD1	TGTGCCAGCAGCCTTAGCGACAGGGTTAACTATGGCTACACCTTC	CASSLSDRVNYGYTF
TRBV7-9	TRBJ2-1	NA	TRBD2	TGTGCCAGCAGCGTAGCCTCCGGGACTAGCGGGGGTCGGAATGAGCAGTTCTTC	CASSVASGTSGGRNEQFF
TRBV28	TRBJ1-1	NA	NA	TGTGCCAGCAGTCCTCGGGTAATCATGAACACTGAAGCTTTCTTT	CASSPRVIMNTEAFF
TRBV2	TRBJ2-5	few	TRBD2	TGTGCCAGCAGTGAGTCCAGCGGGGGGCAAGAGACCCAGTACTTC	CASSESSGGQETQYF
TRBV6-6	TRBJ2-7	NA	TRBD2	TGTGCCAGCAGTTGGCGGGGGGGGGCCTCCTACGAGCAGTACTTC	CASSWRGGASYEQYF
TRBV18	TRBJ1-6	few	TRBD1	TGTGCCAGCTCACTCCGGGACAGGGGATCGGAGTCACCCCTCCACTTT	CASSLRDRGSESPLHF
TRBV6-5	TRBJ1-2	NA	TRBD1	TGTGCCAGCAGCCGACAGGGGGTTTCCTATGGCTACACCTTC	CASSRQGVSYGYTF
TRBV9	TRBJ2-6	NA	NA	TGTGCCAGCAGCGCGGACAGAACCTCTGGGGCCAACGTCCTGACTTTC	CASSADRTSGANVLTF
TRBV24-1	TRBJ2-5	NA	TRBD2	TGTGCCACCAGCCTAGCGGGGGAAGAGACCCAGTACTTC	CATSLAGEETQYF
TRBV19	TRBJ1-1	NA	TRBD1	TGTGCCAGTAGTATAGTCAAGGGGGCGCGGACTGAAGCTTTCTTT	CASSIVKGARTEAFF
TRBV12-3/TRBV12-4	TRBJ1-2	NA	NA	TGTGCCAGCAGCCGCAGAATCAATGGCTACACCTTC	CASSRRINGYTF
TRBV5-1	TRBJ2-2	NA	NA	TGCGCCAGCAGCTTGTTGGCGGGACGAAACACCGGGGAGCTGTTTTTT	CASSLLAGRNTGELFF